Listed here are 10 T cell receptor beta chains from one sample, sequenced in a study of blood T cell repertoires in COVID-19. Assay: immunoSEQ multiplex PCR; the TCRdb copy retains only in-frame clones and omits some. This repertoire shows 90,000 to 120,000 clones, about 90% found once; its top ten account for 4.9%. The material sequenced was peripheral blood. Receptor source: a man in his forties or fifties with active or convalescent COVID-19.

V and J are TRBV18 and TRBJ1-6; D may be TRBD1 (5 bases). V was clipped by 2 bases and J by 5 bases, with 10 bases between them. CDR1 is KGHSH and CDR2 is LQKENI in the germline V gene. There are 15 residues in the CDR3. In DNA, the CDR3 is TGTGCCAGCTCACCAGCTGGCAGGGATAATTCACCCCTCCACTTT. Protein: CASSPAGRDNSPLHF. Drawing the rest from reference TRBV18 and TRBJ1-6, the complete variable domain is NAGVMQNPRHLVRRRGQEARLRCSPMKGHSHVYWYRQLPEEGLKFMVYLQKENIIDESGMPKERFSAEFPKEGPSILRIQQVVRGDSAAYFCASSPAGRDNSPLHFGNGTRLTVT.

This clone was seen just once. The V gene is TRBV3-1 (or the pseudogene TRBV3-2), the J gene TRBJ2-2; D may be TRBD2 (5 bases). The germline CDR1 and CDR2 sequences are LGHDT and YNNKEL (reference sequence). This CDR3 region has 17 residues. V shed 3 bases and J shed 0 bases, with 14 bases lying between them. The CDR3 DNA sequence: TGTGCCAGCAGCCAGCAGACATCCGGGACGAACACCGGGGAGCTGTTTTTT. Its translation: CASSQQTSGTNTGELFF.

The chain is built from TRBV7-3 and TRBJ2-3; tentatively, D is TRBD2 (6 bases). Germline assignment: CDR1 SGHTA and CDR2 FQGTGA. The CDR3 runs to 14 residues. Trimming removed 5 bases at V and 2 bases at J, with 11 bases between. The CDR3: CASSPGGATDTQYF. In DNA, the CDR3 is TGTGCCAGCAGCCCCGGGGGAGCCACAGATACGCAGTATTTT.

V gene TRBV28 combines with J gene TRBJ1-5; 7 bases fit TRBD1. This CDR3 spans 16 amino acids. Germline CDR1 MDHEN, CDR2 SYDVKM. J was trimmed by 0 bases and V by 6 bases; bases with no gene match: 8. CDR3 loop: CASSLGQVYSNQPQHF. The CDR3 DNA follows: TGTGCCAGCAGCCTCGGACAGGTCTATAGCAATCAGCCCCAGCATTTT.

This chain links TRBV6-1 with TRBJ2-7, with a possible D match to TRBD1 (5 bases). Trimming removed 2 bases at V and 6 bases at J, with 20 bases between. The germline CDR1 and CDR2 sequences are MNHNS and SASEGT. The CDR3 runs to 16 residues. The CDR3 protein is CASSEIWGNKRAEQYF. CDR3 nucleotide sequence: TGTGCCAGCAGTGAAATCTGGGGCAACAAACGAGCCGAGCAGTACTTC.

This chain uses TRBV10-2 with TRBJ2-7; 11 bases are shared with TRBD1. CDR1 is WSHSY, CDR2 SAAADI, per germline. V shed 6 bases, J shed 3 bases, and the junction held 4 bases outside the gene matches. This CDR3 is built from 14 residues. CDR3 loop: CASREGQGGYEQYF. The CDR3 DNA sequence: TGCGCCAGCAGAGAGGGACAGGGGGGCTACGAGCAGTACTTC.

The chain couples TRBV11-1 to TRBJ2-3, with a possible D match to TRBD2 (6 bases). Trimming pared 4 bases from V and 1 base from J, leaving 9 bases between. The germline gives CDR1 SGHAT, CDR2 FQDESV (reference sequence). CDR3 length: 14 amino acids. CDR3 sequence reads: CASSWGGGTDTQYF. The CDR3 DNA is TGTGCCAGCAGCTGGGGAGGCGGCACAGATACGCAGTATTTT.

The chain links TRBV19 to TRBJ2-2, with 9 bases lining up with TRBD1. Germline assignment: CDR1 LNHDA and CDR2 SQIVND (reference sequence). The CDR3 loop spans 12 amino acids. V trimming: 11 bases; J trimming: 4 bases; junction bases outside the gene matches: 2. The CDR3, as DNA: TGTGCCGGACAGGGGACCACCGGGGAGCTGTTTTTT. Amino acid sequence: CAGQGTTGELFF.

This chain links TRBV30 with TRBJ2-2, with D uncertain. Germline V CDR1 and CDR2: GTSNPN, SVGIG (reference sequence). The ends were cut back, 4 bases at V and 1 base at J, with 16 bases in the middle. The CDR3 sequence is 16 residues long. The CDR3 DNA follows: TGTGCCTGGACCCCCGGTTTCTTCTTGAACACCGGGGAGCTGTTTTTT. Protein product: CAWTPGFFLNTGELFF.

V is TRBV18 and J is TRBJ1-6, with D perhaps TRBD1 (5 bases). From germline, CDR1 is KGHSH and CDR2 LQKENI. The CDR3 has 14 residues. Trimming left V 4 bases short and J 5 bases short, with 9 bases between. Here the CDR3 reads CASSQGLDNSPLHF. The CDR3 DNA reads TGTGCCAGCTCACAGGGACTTGATAATTCACCCCTCCACTTT. The complete variable domain, with remaining parts taken from reference TRBV18 and TRBJ1-6, reads NAGVMQNPRHLVRRRGQEARLRCSPMKGHSHVYWYRQLPEEGLKFMVYLQKENIIDESGMPKERFSAEFPKEGPSILRIQQVVRGDSAAYFCASSQGLDNSPLHFGNGTRLTVT.